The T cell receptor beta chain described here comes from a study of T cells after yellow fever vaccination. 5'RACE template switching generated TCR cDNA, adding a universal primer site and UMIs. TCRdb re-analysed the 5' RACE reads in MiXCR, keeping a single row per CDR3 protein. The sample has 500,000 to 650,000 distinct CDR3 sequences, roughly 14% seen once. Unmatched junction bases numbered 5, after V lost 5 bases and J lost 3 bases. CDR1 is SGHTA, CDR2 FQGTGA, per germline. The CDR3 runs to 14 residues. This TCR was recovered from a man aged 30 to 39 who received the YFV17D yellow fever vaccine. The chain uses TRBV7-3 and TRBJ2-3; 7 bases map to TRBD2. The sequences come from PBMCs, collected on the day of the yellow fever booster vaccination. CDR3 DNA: TGTGCCAGCAGCACCGGGGGGAAAACAGATACGCAGTATTTT. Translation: CASSTGGKTDTQYF.